A selection of T cell receptor beta chains follows, all from one sample in a study of shared clonotypes between healthy human individuals. Generated by immunoSEQ multiplex PCR, the TCRdb table keeps only in-frame clones and is missing some. The table shows approximately 2.5 million clones, with over 85% occurring only once. What was sequenced was naive CD4+ T cells from PBMCs. These receptors all stem from a man between 18 and 29 years old in good health. Some clones in this sample may be carry-over from other donors' samples. The CDR3 runs from the conserved cysteine through the conserved F or W. The order of the fields is J gene, clone size, V gene, D gene, CDR3 protein, CDR3 DNA. D genes are given only for firm matches. Not all rows give a size; the values are once, few, many and, for expanded clones, a class.

>TRBJ2-7|-|TRBV18|TRBD2
CASSQNRLAGGLSYEQYF
TGTGCCAGCTCACAGAACCGACTAGCGGGAGGCCTTTCCTACGAGCAGTACTTC
>TRBJ2-2|few|TRBV9|-
CASSRDTGELFF
TGTGCCAGCAGCCGGGACACCGGGGAGCTGTTTTTT
>TRBJ1-5|-|TRBV19|TRBD1
CASSTQGVGLDQPQHF
TGTGCCAGTAGTACCCAGGGGGTGGGATTGGATCAGCCCCAGCATTTT
>TRBJ1-5|-|TRBV7-2|TRBD1
CASSVMTGGSNQPQHF
TGTGCCAGCAGCGTAATGACAGGGGGTAGCAATCAGCCCCAGCATTTT
>TRBJ1-1|few|TRBV7-3|-
CASSLGGAEAFF
TGTGCCAGCAGCCTCGGGGGGGCTGAAGCTTTCTTT
>TRBJ2-2|-|TRBV12-5|TRBD2
CASGLIGTSGRAITGELFF
TGTGCTAGTGGTTTGATCGGGACTAGCGGGAGGGCCATCACCGGGGAGCTGTTTTTT
>TRBJ2-1|-|TRBV7-2|-
CASSLIPPTLNNEQFF
TGTGCCAGCAGCTTAATCCCCCCAACCCTAAACAATGAGCAGTTCTTC
>TRBJ1-4|-|TRBV6-1|-
CASRVRWEKLFF
TGTGCCAGCAGAGTCCGGTGGGAAAAACTGTTTTTT
>TRBJ1-1|few|TRBV18|-
CASSPTLDTEAFF
TGTGCCAGCTCACCTACACTGGACACTGAAGCTTTCTTT
>TRBJ2-1|once|TRBV28|-
CASGLNEQFF
TGTGCCAGCGGATTGAATGAGCAGTTCTTC
>TRBJ2-3|-|TRBV6-1|TRBD2
CASSDRTSGRTDTQYF
TGTGCCAGCAGTGACCGGACTAGCGGTCGCACAGATACGCAGTATTTT
>TRBJ2-3|-|TRBV5-1|-
CASSLTGTLGTDTQYF
TGCGCCAGCAGCTTGACCGGGACTTTGGGGACAGATACGCAGTATTTT
>TRBJ1-1|once|TRBV5-1|TRBD1
CASSLAPRQGWAEAFF
TGCGCCAGCAGCTTGGCCCCGAGACAGGGGTGGGCTGAAGCTTTCTTT
>TRBJ2-1|-|TRBV7-9|TRBD1
CASSFPPGQRGDEQFF
TGTGCCAGCAGTTTTCCTCCGGGACAGAGGGGCGATGAGCAGTTCTTC
>TRBJ1-2|-|TRBV5-1|-
CASSLGAPDPGYTF
TGCGCCAGCAGCTTGGGTGCGCCAGACCCTGGCTACACCTTC
>TRBJ1-1|-|TRBV13|-
CASSLVSGEAFF
TGTGCCAGCAGCTTAGTGTCCGGGGAAGCTTTCTTT
>TRBJ2-3|-|TRBV5-1|-
CASSLDGTQYF
TGCGCCAGCAGCTTGGATGGTACGCAGTATTTT
>TRBJ2-7|-|TRBV10-3|TRBD2
CAISGSHSGRAYEQYF
TGTGCCATCAGTGGATCTCATAGCGGGAGGGCCTACGAGCAGTACTTC
>TRBJ1-2|-|TRBV5-1|TRBD1
CASSLEGQGHYGYTF
TGCGCCAGCAGCTTGGAGGGACAGGGCCACTATGGCTACACCTTC
>TRBJ1-1|-|TRBV28|-
CASTTGQLNTEAFF
TGTGCCAGCACTACGGGGCAGTTGAACACTGAAGCTTTCTTT
>TRBJ1-4|-|TRBV19|-
CASSLVPEAYEKLFF
TGTGCCAGTAGTCTCGTACCGGAGGCTTATGAAAAACTGTTTTTT
>TRBJ1-5|-|TRBV15|-
CATSRWISQPQHF
TGTGCCACCAGCAGATGGATTTCCCAGCCCCAGCATTTT
>TRBJ2-5|-|TRBV6-5|-
CASSPPGDQETQYF
TGTGCCAGCAGTCCGCCGGGAGACCAAGAGACCCAGTACTTC
>TRBJ2-1|-|TRBV11-3|-
CASSPRIGFGAYNEQFF
TGTGCCAGCAGCCCGCGTATAGGCTTCGGGGCTTACAATGAGCAGTTCTTC
>TRBJ2-1|once|TRBV9|-
CASSVGPKPKTNEQFF
TGTGCCAGCAGCGTAGGCCCCAAACCCAAGACGAATGAGCAGTTCTTC
>TRBJ1-3|-|TRBV15|TRBD1
CATSPGTVGFFSGNTIYF
TGTGCCACCAGCCCCGGGACAGTCGGATTCTTCTCTGGAAACACCATATATTTT
>TRBJ1-2|-|TRBV11-3|TRBD1
CASSLEVGQLFPPLYGYTF
TGTGCCAGCAGCTTAGAAGTGGGACAGCTCTTTCCCCCACTCTATGGCTACACCTTC
>TRBJ2-5|-|TRBV6-1|-
CASSGGVQETQYF
TGTGCCAGCAGTGGGGGGGTCCAAGAGACCCAGTACTTC
>TRBJ2-4|-|TRBV9|TRBD2
CASSGIITGTTKNSIQYF
TGTGCCAGCAGCGGCATAATTACCGGGACTACCAAAAATTCAATTCAGTACTTC
>TRBJ1-2|-|TRBV5-1|TRBD1
CASSPEGDRGNYGYTF
TGCGCCAGCAGCCCGGAGGGGGACAGGGGAAACTATGGCTACACCTTC
>TRBJ1-2|-|TRBV5-1|-
CASRQYCYTF
TGCGCCAGCCGACAATATTGTTACACCTTC
>TRBJ2-1|-|TRBV19|-
CASSIMGASSYNEQFF
TGTGCCAGTAGTATTATGGGGGCTTCCTCCTACAATGAGCAGTTCTTC
>TRBJ2-6|-|TRBV6-5|-
CASALGSPGANVLTF
TGTGCCAGCGCCTTAGGATCGCCTGGGGCCAACGTCCTGACTTTC
>TRBJ2-1|-|TRBV6-1|TRBD2
CASIPREVSCNEQFF
TGTGCCAGCATTCCGCGGGAGGTCTCCTGCAATGAGCAGTTCTTC
>TRBJ2-7|-|TRBV5-1|TRBD2
CASSLAQGTSGRPPYEQYF
TGCGCCAGCAGCTTGGCACAGGGCACTAGCGGGAGGCCCCCCTACGAGCAGTACTTC